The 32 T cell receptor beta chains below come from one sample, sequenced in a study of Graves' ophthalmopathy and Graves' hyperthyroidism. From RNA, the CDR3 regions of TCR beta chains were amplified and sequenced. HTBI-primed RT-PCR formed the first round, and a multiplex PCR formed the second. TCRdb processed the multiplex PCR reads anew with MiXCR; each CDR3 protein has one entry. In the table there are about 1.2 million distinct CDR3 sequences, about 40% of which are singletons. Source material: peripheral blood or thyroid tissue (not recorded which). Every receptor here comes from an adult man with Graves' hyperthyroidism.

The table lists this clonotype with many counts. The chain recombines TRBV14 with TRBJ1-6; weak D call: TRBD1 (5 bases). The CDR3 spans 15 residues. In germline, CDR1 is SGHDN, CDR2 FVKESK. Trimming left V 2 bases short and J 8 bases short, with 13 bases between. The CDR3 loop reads CASSQPGFMDSPLHF. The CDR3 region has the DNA TGTGCCAGCAGCCAACCAGGGTTTATGGATTCACCCCTCCACTTT. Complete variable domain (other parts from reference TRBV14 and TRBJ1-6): EAGVTQFPSHSVIEKGQTVTLRCDPISGHDNLYWYRRVMGKEIKFLLHFVKESKQDESGMPNNRFLAERTGGTYSTLKVQPAELEDSGVYFCASSQPGFMDSPLHFGNGTRLTVT.

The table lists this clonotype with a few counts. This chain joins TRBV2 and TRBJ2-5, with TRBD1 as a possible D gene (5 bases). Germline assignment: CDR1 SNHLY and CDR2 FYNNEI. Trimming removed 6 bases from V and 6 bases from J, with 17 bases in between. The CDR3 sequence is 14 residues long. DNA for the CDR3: TGTGCCAGCAGCCAACTCGACAGTCAAAAGACCCAGTACTTC. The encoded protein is CASSQLDSQKTQYF.

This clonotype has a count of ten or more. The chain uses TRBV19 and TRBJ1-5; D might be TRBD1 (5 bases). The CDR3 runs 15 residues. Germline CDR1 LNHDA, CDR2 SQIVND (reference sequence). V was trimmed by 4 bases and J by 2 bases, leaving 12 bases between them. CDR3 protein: CASSRGYPGNQPQHF. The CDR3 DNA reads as TGTGCCAGTAGTAGGGGGTATCCGGGCAATCAGCCCCAGCATTTT.

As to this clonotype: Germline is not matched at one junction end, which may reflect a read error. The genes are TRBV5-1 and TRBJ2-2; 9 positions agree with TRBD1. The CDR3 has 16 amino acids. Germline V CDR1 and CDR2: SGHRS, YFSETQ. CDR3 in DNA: TGCGCCAGCAGCATCTACAGGGGGCCCGGCACCGGGGAGCCGTTTTTT. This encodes CASSIYRGPGTGEPFF.

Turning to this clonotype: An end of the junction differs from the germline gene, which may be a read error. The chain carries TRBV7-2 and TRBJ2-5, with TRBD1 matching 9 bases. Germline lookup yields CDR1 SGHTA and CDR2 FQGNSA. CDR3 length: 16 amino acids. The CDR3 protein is CASSPPGQGGEEAQYF. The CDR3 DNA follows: TGTGCCAGCAGTCCACCGGGACAGGGCGGGGAAGAGGCCCAGTACTTT.

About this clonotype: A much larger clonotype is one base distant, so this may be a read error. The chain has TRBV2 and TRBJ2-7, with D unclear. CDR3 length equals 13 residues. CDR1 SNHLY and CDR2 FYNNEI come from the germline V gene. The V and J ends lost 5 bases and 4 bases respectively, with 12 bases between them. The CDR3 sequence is CASSRPRAYEQYF. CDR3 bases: TGTGCCAGCAGTAGGCCCCGGGCGTACGAGCAGTACTTC.

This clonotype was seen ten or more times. The CDR3 DNA follows: TGTGCCAGCAGTTCGTACACTCACTATGGCTACACCTTC. This gives the protein CASSSYTHYGYTF. This sequence joins TRBV27 and TRBJ1-2; D is unclear. Per germline, CDR1 MNHEY and CDR2 SMNVEV (reference sequence). The length of the CDR3 is 13 residues. V gave up 4 bases and J gave up 3 bases, with 9 bases separating them.

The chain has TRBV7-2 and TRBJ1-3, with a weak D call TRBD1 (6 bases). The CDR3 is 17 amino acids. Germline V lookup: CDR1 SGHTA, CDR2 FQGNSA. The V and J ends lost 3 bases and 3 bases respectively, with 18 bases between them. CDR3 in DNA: TGTGCCAGCAGCTTTCCCCCGACAGGCCCCTTTGGAAACACCATATATTTT. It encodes CASSFPPTGPFGNTIYF. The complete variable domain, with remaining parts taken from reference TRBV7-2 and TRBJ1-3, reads GAGVSQSPSNKVTEKGKDVELRCDPISGHTALYWYRQSLGQGLEFLIYFQGNSAPDKSGLPSDRFSAERTGGSVSTLTIQRTQQEDSAVYLCASSFPPTGPFGNTIYFGEGSWLTVV.

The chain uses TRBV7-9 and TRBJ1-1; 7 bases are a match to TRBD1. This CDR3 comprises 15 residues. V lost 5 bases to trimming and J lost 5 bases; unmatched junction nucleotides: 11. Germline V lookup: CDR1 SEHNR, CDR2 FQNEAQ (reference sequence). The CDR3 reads CASSPEQGFKTEAFF. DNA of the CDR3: TGTGCCAGCAGCCCAGAACAGGGGTTTAAGACTGAAGCTTTCTTT. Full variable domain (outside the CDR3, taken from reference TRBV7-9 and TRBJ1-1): DTGVSQNPRHKITKRGQNVTFRCDPISEHNRLYWYRQTLGQGPEFLTYFQNEAQLEKSRLLSDRFSAERPKGSFSTLEIQRTEQGDSAMYLCASSPEQGFKTEAFFGQGTRLTVV.

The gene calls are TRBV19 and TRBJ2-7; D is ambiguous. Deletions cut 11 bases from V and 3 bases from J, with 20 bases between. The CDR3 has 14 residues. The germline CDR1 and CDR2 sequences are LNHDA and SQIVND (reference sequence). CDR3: CAGSDTPQGYEQYF. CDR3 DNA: TGTGCCGGCAGTGATACACCGCAAGGCTACGAGCAGTACTTC.

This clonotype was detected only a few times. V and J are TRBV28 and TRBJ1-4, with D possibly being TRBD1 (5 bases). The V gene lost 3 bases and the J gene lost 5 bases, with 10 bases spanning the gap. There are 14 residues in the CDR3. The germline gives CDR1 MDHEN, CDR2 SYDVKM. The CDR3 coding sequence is TGTGCCAGCAGTTTGGGACTGTTAAATGAAAAACTGTTTTTT. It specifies CASSLGLLNEKLFF.

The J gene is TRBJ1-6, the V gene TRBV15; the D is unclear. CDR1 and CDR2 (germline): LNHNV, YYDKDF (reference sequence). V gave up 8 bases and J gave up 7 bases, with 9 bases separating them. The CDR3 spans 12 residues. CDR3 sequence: CATEGGNSPLHF. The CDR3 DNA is TGTGCCACCGAGGGTGGGAATTCACCCCTCCACTTT.

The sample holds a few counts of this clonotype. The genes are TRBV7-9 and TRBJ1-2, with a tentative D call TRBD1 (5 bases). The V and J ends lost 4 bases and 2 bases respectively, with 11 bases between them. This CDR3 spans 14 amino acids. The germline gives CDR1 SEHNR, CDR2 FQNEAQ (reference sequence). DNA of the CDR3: TGTGCCAGCAGCTCCAGGGAGGAGAACTATGGCTACACCTTC. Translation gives CASSSREENYGYTF.

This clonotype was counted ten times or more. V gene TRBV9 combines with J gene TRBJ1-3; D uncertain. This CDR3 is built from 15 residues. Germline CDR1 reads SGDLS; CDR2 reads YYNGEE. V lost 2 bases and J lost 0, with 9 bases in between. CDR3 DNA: TGTGCCAGCAGCGTCATGGGGAGCTCTGGAAACACCATATATTTT. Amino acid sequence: CASSVMGSSGNTIYF.

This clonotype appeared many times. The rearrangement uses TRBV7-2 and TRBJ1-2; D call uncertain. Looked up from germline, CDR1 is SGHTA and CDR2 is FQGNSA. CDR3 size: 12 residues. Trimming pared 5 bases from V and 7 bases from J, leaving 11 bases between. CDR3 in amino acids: CASSRPGGGYTF. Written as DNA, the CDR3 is TGTGCCAGCAGCCGGCCCGGCGGTGGCTACACCTTC. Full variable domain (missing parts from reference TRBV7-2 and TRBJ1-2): GAGVSQSPSNKVTEKGKDVELRCDPISGHTALYWYRQSLGQGLEFLIYFQGNSAPDKSGLPSDRFSAERTGGSVSTLTIQRTQQEDSAVYLCASSRPGGGYTFGSGTRLTVV.

The CDR3, as DNA: TGTGCCAGCAGCCTCGTCGCCAGAGATTACGAGCAGTACTTC. It is translated as CASSLVARDYEQYF. This sequence joins TRBV7-2 and TRBJ2-7; D uncertain. Per germline, CDR1 SGHTA and CDR2 FQGNSA. The CDR3 has 14 amino acids. V lost 5 bases and J lost 4, with 15 bases in between.

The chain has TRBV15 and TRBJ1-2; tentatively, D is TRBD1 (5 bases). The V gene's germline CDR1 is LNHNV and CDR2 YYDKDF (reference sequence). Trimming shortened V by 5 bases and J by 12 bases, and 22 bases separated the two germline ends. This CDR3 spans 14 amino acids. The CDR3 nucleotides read TGTGCCACCAGCGGAGGCAGGGTCGACTCTGGAAACACCTTC. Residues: CATSGGRVDSGNTF.

Written as DNA, the CDR3 is TGTGCCAGCAGCGTAGAGGGAGGGGTTAATCAGCCCCAGCATTTT. This gives the protein CASSVEGGVNQPQHF. The chain carries TRBV9 and TRBJ1-5; a possible D gene is TRBD1 (5 bases). CDR1 is SGDLS, CDR2 YYNGEE, per germline. The CDR3 contains 15 residues. V was trimmed by 0 bases and J by 4 bases, leaving 11 bases between them.

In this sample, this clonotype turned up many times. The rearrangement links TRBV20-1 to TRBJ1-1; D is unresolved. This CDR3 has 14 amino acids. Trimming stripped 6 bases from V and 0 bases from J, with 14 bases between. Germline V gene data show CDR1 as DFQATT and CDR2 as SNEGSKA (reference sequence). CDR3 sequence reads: CSALRPPMNTEAFF. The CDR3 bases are TGCAGTGCCCTCCGACCTCCCATGAACACTGAAGCTTTCTTT.

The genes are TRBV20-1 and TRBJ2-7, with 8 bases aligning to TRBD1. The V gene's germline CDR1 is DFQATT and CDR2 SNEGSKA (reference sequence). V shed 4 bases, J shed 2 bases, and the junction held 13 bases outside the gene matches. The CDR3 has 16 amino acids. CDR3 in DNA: TGCAGTGCTACACCCAACACAGGGACAGGCACCTACGAGCAGTACTTC. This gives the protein CSATPNTGTGTYEQYF.

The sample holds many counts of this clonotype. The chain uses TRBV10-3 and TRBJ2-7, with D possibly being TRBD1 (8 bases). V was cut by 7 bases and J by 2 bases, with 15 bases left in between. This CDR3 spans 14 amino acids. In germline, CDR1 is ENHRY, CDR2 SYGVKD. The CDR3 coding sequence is TGTGCCATCACAGGGGGCGGGAGCCCCTACGAGCAGTACTTC. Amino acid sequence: CAITGGGSPYEQYF.

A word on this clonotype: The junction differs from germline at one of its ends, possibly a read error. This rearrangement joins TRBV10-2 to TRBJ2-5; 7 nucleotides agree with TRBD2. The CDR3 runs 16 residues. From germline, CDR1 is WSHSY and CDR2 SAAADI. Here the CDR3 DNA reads TGTGCCAGCAGTGTCTTCGCGTGGCGGGAGCAAGAGACCCAGTACTTC. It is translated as CASSVFAWREQETQYF.

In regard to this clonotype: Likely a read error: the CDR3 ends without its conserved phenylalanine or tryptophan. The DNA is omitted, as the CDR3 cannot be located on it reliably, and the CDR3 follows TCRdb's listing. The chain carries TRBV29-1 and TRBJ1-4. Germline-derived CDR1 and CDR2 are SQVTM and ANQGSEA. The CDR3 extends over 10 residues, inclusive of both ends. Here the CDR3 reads CSAVRDGQVV.

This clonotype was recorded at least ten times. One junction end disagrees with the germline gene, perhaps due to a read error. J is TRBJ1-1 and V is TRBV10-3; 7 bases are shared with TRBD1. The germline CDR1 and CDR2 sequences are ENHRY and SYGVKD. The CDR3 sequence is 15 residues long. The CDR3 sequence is CASSPTGTANTEAFF. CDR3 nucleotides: TGTGCCAGCAGTCCTACCGGGACAGCGAACACTGAAGCTTTCTTT.

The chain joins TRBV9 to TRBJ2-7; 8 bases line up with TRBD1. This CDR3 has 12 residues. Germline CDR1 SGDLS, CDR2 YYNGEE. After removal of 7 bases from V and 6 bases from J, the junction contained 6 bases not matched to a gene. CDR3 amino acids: CASGQGVLEQYF. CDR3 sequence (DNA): TGTGCCAGCGGACAGGGCGTCCTCGAGCAGTACTTC.

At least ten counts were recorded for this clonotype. The CDR3 protein is CASSRGGGNYGYTF. Written as DNA, the CDR3 is TGTGCCAGTAGCCGGGGAGGCGGAAACTATGGCTACACCTTC. The chain has TRBV19 and TRBJ1-2; D call uncertain. Trimming took off 6 bases at V and 2 bases at J, with 13 bases between the two ends. The CDR3 length is 14 residues. The V gene's germline CDR1 is LNHDA and CDR2 SQIVND (reference sequence). The variable domain in full, completed from reference TRBV19 and TRBJ1-2, reads DGGITQSPKYLFRKEGQNVTLSCEQNLNHDAMYWYRQDPGQGLRLIYYSQIVNDFQKGDIAEGYSVSREKKESFPLTVTSAQKNPTAFYLCASSRGGGNYGYTFGSGTRLTVV.

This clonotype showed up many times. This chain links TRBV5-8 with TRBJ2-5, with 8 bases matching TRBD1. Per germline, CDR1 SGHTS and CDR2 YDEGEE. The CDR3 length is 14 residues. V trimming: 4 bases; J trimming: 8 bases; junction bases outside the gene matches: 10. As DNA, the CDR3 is TGTGCCAGCAGCCTCGGACAGGGAAGGTTAACCCAGTACTTC. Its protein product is CASSLGQGRLTQYF.

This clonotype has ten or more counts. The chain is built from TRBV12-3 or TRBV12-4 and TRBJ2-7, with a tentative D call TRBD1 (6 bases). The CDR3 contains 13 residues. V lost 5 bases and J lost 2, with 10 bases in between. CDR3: CASSRQATYEQYF. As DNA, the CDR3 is TGTGCCAGCAGTCGACAGGCAACCTACGAGCAGTACTTC.

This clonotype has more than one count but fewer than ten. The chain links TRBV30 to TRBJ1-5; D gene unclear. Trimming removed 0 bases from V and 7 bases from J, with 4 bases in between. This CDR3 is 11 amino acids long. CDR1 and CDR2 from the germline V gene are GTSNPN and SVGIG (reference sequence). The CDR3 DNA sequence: TGTGCCTGGAGTGTGGGGCAGCCCCAGCATTTT. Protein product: CAWSVGQPQHF.

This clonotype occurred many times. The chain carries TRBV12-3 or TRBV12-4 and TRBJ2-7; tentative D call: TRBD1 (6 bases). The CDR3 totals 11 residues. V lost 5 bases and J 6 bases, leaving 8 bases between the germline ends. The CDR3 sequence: CASSTGSEQYF. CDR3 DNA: TGTGCCAGCAGTACAGGGAGCGAGCAGTACTTC.

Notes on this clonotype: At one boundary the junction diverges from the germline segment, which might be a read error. For the CDR3, the DNA is TGTGCCAGCAGCACCGGGGAGCTGTACTTC. This translates into CASSTGELYF. This chain joins TRBV7-9 and TRBJ2-7; perhaps TRBD2 as D (5 bases). In germline, CDR1 is SEHNR, CDR2 FQNEAQ (reference sequence). The CDR3 covers 10 residues. The whole variable domain, remainder taken from reference TRBV7-9 and TRBJ2-7, is DTGVSQNPRHKITKRGQNVTFRCDPISEHNRLYWYRQTLGQGPEFLTYFQNEAQLEKSRLLSDRFSAERPKGSFSTLEIQRTEQGDSAMYLCASSTGELYFGPGTRLTVT.

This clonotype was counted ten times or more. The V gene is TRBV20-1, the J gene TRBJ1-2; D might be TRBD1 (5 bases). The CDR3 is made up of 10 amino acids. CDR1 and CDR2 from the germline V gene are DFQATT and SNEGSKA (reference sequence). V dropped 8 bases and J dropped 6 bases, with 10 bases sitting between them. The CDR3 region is CSIRADGYTF. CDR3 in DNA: TGCAGTATCAGGGCCGATGGCTACACCTTC.